This T cell receptor (beta chain) originates from a study of T-cell reconstitution after alpha-beta-depleted transplantation in children. Unique molecular identifiers tagged the TCRbeta library. TCRdb reprocessed the PCR reads via MiXCR and lists one record per CDR3 protein. This table holds a few hundred thousand distinct CDR3 sequences, about 9.3% found once. The CDR3 loop spans 18 amino acids. CDR1 is SGDLS, CDR2 YYNGEE, per germline. Trimming left V 3 bases short and J 0 bases short, with 19 bases between. This clonotype has more than one count but fewer than ten. The receptor's source is a human donor who donated a stem cell graft to a child with acute lymphoblastic leukemia. The sequencing used PBMCs from the stem cell graft donor, collected from the stem cell graft. The rearrangement joins TRBV9 to TRBJ2-1, with D perhaps matching TRBD1 or TRBD2 (5 bases each). The CDR3 nucleotides read TGTGCCAGCAGCGGCCTACTGGACTCAGGGAGCTCCTACAATGAGCAGTTCTTC. Translation gives CASSGLLDSGSSYNEQFF.